The T cell receptor beta chain described here comes from a study of blood T cell repertoires in COVID-19. Study-level information: Sites in the United States, Italy and Spain provided acute and convalescent COVID-19 samples. Sources were T cells, B-cell-depleted T cells, or PBMCs; the material itself was cDNA or gDNA.

Participants' own reports of clinical history determined their cohort assignment. Produced via immunoSEQ multiplex PCR; TCRdb's table is partial and in-frame only. This table has approximately 270,000 clones, about nine tenths appearing once. CDR1 and CDR2 (germline): SGHTA, FQGNSA. Trimming cost V 5 bases and J 9 bases; bases outside gene matches: 16. This CDR3 comprises 18 residues. This clone was detected only once. The sample consisted of PBMCs or T cells enriched from blood (not recorded which). This sequence originates from a woman aged 25 to 39 with acute COVID-19. The rearrangement uses TRBV7-2 and TRBJ2-1, with TRBD2 matching over 13 bases. This chain's CDR3 is CASSPHGLLAGGPGEQFF. The CDR3 DNA follows: TGTGCCAGCAGCCCGCACGGCCTACTAGCGGGAGGGCCCGGTGAGCAGTTCTTC.